The 3 T cell receptor beta chains below come from one sample, sequenced in a study of CD8 T cell repertoires and HIV-1 epitope variants. The antigens for these receptors are not known. The method was immunoSEQ multiplex PCR; TCRdb's version includes in-frame clones alone and lacks a portion of them. The sample contains roughly 6,800 clones, 65% of which appear only once. Sequencing input: cultured CD8+ T cells derived from PBMCs. Receptor source: a male donor with HIV.

V and J are TRBV28 and TRBJ2-5; 9 bases match TRBD2. Germline CDR1 and CDR2: MDHEN and SYDVKM. J was trimmed by 1 base and V by 6 bases; bases with no gene match: 6. The CDR3 consists of 15 residues. CDR3 bases: TGTGCCAGCAGGAGACTAGCGGACCTCCAAGAGACCCAGTACTTC. This codes for CASRRLADLQETQYF.

The V gene is TRBV6-5, the J gene TRBJ1-5; TRBD1 aligns across 8 bases. The CDR3 has 15 amino acids. The J segment lost 3 bases and the V segment lost 6 bases, leaving 7 bases of the junction unmatched. Germline V gene sequence: CDR1 MNHEY, CDR2 SVGAGI. DNA of the CDR3: TGTGCCAGCAGGGCGGCGACAGGGGACAATCAGCCCCAGCATTTT. This sequence encodes CASRAATGDNQPQHF.

The chain combines TRBV30 with TRBJ1-3, with a possible D match to TRBD1 (6 bases). This CDR3 spans 16 amino acids. CDR1 and CDR2 (germline): GTSNPN, SVGIG (reference sequence). V lost 3 bases and J 0 bases, leaving 15 bases between the germline ends. In nucleotides, the CDR3 is TGTGCCTGGAGCTTAAAGGGGGGACGCTCTGGAAACACCATATATTTT. It specifies CAWSLKGGRSGNTIYF. The full variable domain, in which reference TRBV30 and TRBJ1-3 provide the parts outside the CDR3, is SQTIHQWPATLVQPVGSPLSLECTVEGTSNPNLYWYRQAAGRGLQLLFYSVGIGQISSEVPQNLSASRPQDRQFILSSKKLLLSDSGFYLCAWSLKGGRSGNTIYFGEGSWLTVV.